This T cell receptor beta chain was retrieved from a study of T cell changes during pregnancy in multiple sclerosis. In this sample, this clone turned up once. The CDR3 totals 16 residues. J was trimmed by 2 bases and V by 4 bases; bases with no gene match: 5. Germline V CDR1 and CDR2: LNHDA, SQIVND (reference sequence). Libraries were prepared by immunoSEQ multiplex PCR; TCRdb keeps only in-frame clonotypes and omits some of them. The sample lists about 97,000 clones; 75% to 95% were seen once. This clonotype was obtained from a female donor in good health, enrolled as a control in a pregnancy study. The V and J genes are TRBV19 and TRBJ2-6, with 7 bases matching TRBD1. This specimen consisted of peripheral blood, obtained in the second trimester of pregnancy. The DNA for the CDR3 is TGTGCCAGTAGTACCGTAGACAGGGCTGGGGCCAACGTCCTGACTTTC. It codes for CASSTVDRAGANVLTF.